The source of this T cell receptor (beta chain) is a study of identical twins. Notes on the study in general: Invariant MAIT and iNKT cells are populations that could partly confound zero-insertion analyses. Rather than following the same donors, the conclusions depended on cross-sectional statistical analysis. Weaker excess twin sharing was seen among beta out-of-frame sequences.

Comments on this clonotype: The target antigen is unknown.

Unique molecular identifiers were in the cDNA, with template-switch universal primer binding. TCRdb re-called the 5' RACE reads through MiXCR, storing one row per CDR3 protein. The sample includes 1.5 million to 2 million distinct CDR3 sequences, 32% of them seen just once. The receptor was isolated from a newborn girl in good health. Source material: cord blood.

CDR3 sequence reads: CASSHRLASYNEQFF. The CDR3 coding sequence is TGTGCCAGCAGCCATCGCCTAGCTTCCTACAATGAGCAGTTCTTC. V gene TRBV3-1 combines with J gene TRBJ2-1; TRBD2 is a possible D gene (5 bases). The germline V gene encodes CDR1 LGHDT and CDR2 YNNKEL (reference sequence). The V end lost 3 bases, the J end lost 1 base, and 10 bases lay between the germline ends. The CDR3 consists of 15 residues.